This T cell receptor beta chain was captured by sequencing in a study of T cells after yellow fever vaccination. Study information: SMART-Seq v4 Ultra Low Input prepared the low-cell-number fractions.

The study's findings and limits: Reappearance after the booster was seen for most primary-vaccination clones, at 96% CD4 and 70% to 90% CD8. It was the secondary response that reached its peak faster, day 5 versus 15, but it was weaker.

TCRdb passed the 5' RACE reads through MiXCR, listing each CDR3 protein once. The table includes about 630,000 distinct CDR3 sequences, 9% to 15% detected once. A word on this clonotype: Its specificity is unknown.

The CDR3 runs 15 residues. Germline assignment: CDR1 KGHSH and CDR2 LQKENI. V lost 2 bases and J lost 0, with 11 bases in between. This sequence was found in a man aged 25-45 years who received the YFV17D yellow fever vaccine. The sequencing here drew on PBMCs, taken on the day of the yellow fever booster vaccination. The V call is TRBV18, the J call TRBJ2-7; D gene uncertain. The CDR3 spells CASSPRSGRSYEQYF. CDR3 DNA: TGTGCCAGCTCACCAAGGTCAGGTCGCTCCTACGAGCAGTACTTC.